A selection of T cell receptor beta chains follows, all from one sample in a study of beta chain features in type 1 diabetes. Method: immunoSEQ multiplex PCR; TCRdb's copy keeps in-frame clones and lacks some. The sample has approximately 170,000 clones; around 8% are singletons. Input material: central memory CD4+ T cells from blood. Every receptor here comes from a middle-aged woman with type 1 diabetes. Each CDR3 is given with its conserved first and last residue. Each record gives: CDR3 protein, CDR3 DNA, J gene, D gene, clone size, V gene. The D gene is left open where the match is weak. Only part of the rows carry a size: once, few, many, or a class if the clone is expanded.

cdr3_aa: CASSLVVGAEAFF; cdr3_nt: TGCGCCAGCAGCTTGGTTGTAGGGGCTGAAGCTTTCTTT; j_call: TRBJ1-1; d_call: .; clone_size: .; v_call: TRBV5-1
cdr3_aa: CASRTRQGWDTEAFF; cdr3_nt: TGTGCCAGCAGAACGCGACAGGGGTGGGACACTGAAGCTTTCTTT; j_call: TRBJ1-1; d_call: TRBD1; clone_size: few; v_call: TRBV27
cdr3_aa: CASSVYDTAAYEQYF; cdr3_nt: TGTGCCAGCAGCGTATATGACACAGCAGCCTACGAGCAGTACTTC; j_call: TRBJ2-7; d_call: .; clone_size: .; v_call: TRBV9
cdr3_aa: CSAPGTQYF; cdr3_nt: TGCAGTGCTCCGGGAACCCAGTACTTC; j_call: TRBJ2-5; d_call: .; clone_size: few; v_call: TRBV20-1
cdr3_aa: CASSLVGASYEQYF; cdr3_nt: TGTGCCAGCAGCTTGGTGGGAGCATCCTACGAGCAGTACTTC; j_call: TRBJ2-7; d_call: .; clone_size: few; v_call: TRBV5-4
cdr3_aa: CASSPGYQETQYF; cdr3_nt: TGTGCCAGCAGCCCGGGGTACCAAGAGACCCAGTACTTC; j_call: TRBJ2-5; d_call: .; clone_size: few; v_call: TRBV7-2
cdr3_aa: CASRDRSYEQYF; cdr3_nt: TGTGCCAGCCGGGACAGATCCTACGAGCAGTACTTC; j_call: TRBJ2-7; d_call: TRBD1; clone_size: .; v_call: TRBV6-5
cdr3_aa: CASSSQPAGGRGAEAFF; cdr3_nt: TGTGCCAGCAGCTCCCAGCCCGCAGGAGGGCGCGGGGCTGAAGCTTTCTTT; j_call: TRBJ1-1; d_call: .; clone_size: few; v_call: TRBV7-6
cdr3_aa: CASSVGAGTFSYEQYF; cdr3_nt: TGTGCCAGCAGCGTAGGAGCGGGAACTTTCTCCTACGAGCAGTACTTC; j_call: TRBJ2-7; d_call: TRBD2; clone_size: few; v_call: TRBV9
cdr3_aa: CASSHVTGHTEAFF; cdr3_nt: TGCGCCAGCAGCCACGTCACAGGGCACACTGAAGCTTTCTTT; j_call: TRBJ1-1; d_call: .; clone_size: few; v_call: TRBV4-3
cdr3_aa: CASSLGRSYNEQFF; cdr3_nt: TGTGCCAGCAGCTTGGGGAGATCCTACAATGAGCAGTTCTTC; j_call: TRBJ2-1; d_call: .; clone_size: .; v_call: TRBV7-2
cdr3_aa: CASSPDRGPNQPQHF; cdr3_nt: TGTGCCAGTAGCCCGGACAGGGGACCGAATCAGCCCCAGCATTTT; j_call: TRBJ1-5; d_call: TRBD1; clone_size: few; v_call: TRBV19
cdr3_aa: CASSSGNSGGSSYNEQFF; cdr3_nt: TGTGCCAGCAGCAGCGGTAATAGCGGCGGGAGCTCCTACAATGAGCAGTTCTTC; j_call: TRBJ2-1; d_call: TRBD2; clone_size: .; v_call: TRBV9
cdr3_aa: CSVDGGRGDLYEQYF; cdr3_nt: TGCAGCGTTGACGGTGGCAGGGGTGACCTCTACGAGCAGTACTTC; j_call: TRBJ2-7; d_call: .; clone_size: many; v_call: TRBV29-1
cdr3_aa: CASNGQGRLGYTF; cdr3_nt: TGTGCCAGCAACGGACAGGGGAGGTTGGGCTACACCTTC; j_call: TRBJ1-2; d_call: TRBD1; clone_size: once; v_call: TRBV6-1
cdr3_aa: CAWTVTGELFF; cdr3_nt: TGTGCCTGGACCGTCACCGGGGAGCTGTTTTTT; j_call: TRBJ2-2; d_call: .; clone_size: .; v_call: TRBV30
cdr3_aa: CASLGTPYNEQFF; cdr3_nt: TGTGCCAGCCTTGGGACACCCTACAATGAGCAGTTCTTC; j_call: TRBJ2-1; d_call: .; clone_size: .; v_call: TRBV28
cdr3_aa: CASSQDLGDYYGYTF; cdr3_nt: TGCGCCAGCAGCCAAGATCTGGGGGACTACTATGGCTACACCTTC; j_call: TRBJ1-2; d_call: .; clone_size: .; v_call: TRBV4-3
cdr3_aa: CASSLTGEQAGELFF; cdr3_nt: TGTGCCAGCAGCTTGACAGGGGAACAGGCCGGGGAGCTGTTTTTT; j_call: TRBJ2-2; d_call: TRBD1; clone_size: .; v_call: TRBV9